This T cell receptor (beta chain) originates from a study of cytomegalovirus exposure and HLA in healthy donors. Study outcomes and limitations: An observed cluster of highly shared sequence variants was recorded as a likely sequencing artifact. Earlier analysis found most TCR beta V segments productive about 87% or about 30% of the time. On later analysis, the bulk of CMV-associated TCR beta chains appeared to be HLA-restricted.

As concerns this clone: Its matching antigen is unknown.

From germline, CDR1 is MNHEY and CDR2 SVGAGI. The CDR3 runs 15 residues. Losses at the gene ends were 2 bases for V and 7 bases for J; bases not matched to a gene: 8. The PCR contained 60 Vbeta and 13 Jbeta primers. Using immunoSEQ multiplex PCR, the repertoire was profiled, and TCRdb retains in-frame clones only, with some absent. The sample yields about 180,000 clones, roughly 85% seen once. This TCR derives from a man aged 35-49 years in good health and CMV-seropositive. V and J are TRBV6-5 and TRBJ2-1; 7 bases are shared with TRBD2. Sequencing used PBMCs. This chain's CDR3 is CASSYDAGTTNEQFF. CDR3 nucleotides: TGTGCCAGCAGTTACGACGCCGGGACTACAAATGAGCAGTTCTTC.